This TCR beta chain was obtained from a study of regulatory T cells in long-lasting Graves disease. CDR1 and CDR2 (germline): LNHDA, SQIVND (reference sequence). V was clipped by 5 bases and J by 1 base, with 8 bases between them. CDR3 length: 13 residues. The time point is: newly diagnosed GD, antithyroid drugs for less than 3 months. Scientists built the TCR library using RNA that was extracted from PBMCs. Arm-PCR with iRepertoire HTBI primers amplified the CDR3 regions for these TCR beta libraries. TCRdb recomputed calls from the multiplex PCR reads with MiXCR, one row per CDR3 protein. This sample has around 480,000 distinct CDR3 sequences; roughly 16% occur once, and the top ten carry roughly 25%. These data are also associated with another study on T cells in Graves' hyperthyroidism and ophthalmopathy.

The sequence was collected from a middle-aged woman with Graves disease. The J gene is TRBJ1-2, the V gene TRBV19, with D uncertain. The starting material was peripheral blood mononuclear cells (PBMCs), obtained at new diagnosis, from a patient treated with antithyroid drugs. The CDR3 DNA sequence: TGTGCCAGTAGTCTCAGCTATAACTATGGCTACACCTTC. It specifies CASSLSYNYGYTF. The whole variable domain, remainder taken from reference TRBV19 and TRBJ1-2, is DGGITQSPKYLFRKEGQNVTLSCEQNLNHDAMYWYRQDPGQGLRLIYYSQIVNDFQKGDIAEGYSVSREKKESFPLTVTSAQKNPTAFYLCASSLSYNYGYTFGSGTRLTVV.